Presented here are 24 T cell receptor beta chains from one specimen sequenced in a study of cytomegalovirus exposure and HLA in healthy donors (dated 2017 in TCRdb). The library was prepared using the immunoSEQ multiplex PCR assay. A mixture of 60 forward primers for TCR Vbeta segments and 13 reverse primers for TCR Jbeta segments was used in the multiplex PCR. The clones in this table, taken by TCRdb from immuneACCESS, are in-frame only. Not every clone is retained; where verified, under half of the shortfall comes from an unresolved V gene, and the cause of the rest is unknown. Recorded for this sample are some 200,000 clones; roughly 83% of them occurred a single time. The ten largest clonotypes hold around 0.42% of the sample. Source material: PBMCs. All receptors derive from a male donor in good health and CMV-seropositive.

CDR3 sequence reads: CASSYEVAVTDTQYF. As DNA, the CDR3 is TGTGCCAGCAGTTACGAGGTAGCGGTCACAGATACGCAGTATTTT. This chain connects TRBV6-5 to TRBJ2-3, with D perhaps TRBD2 (6 bases). Germline CDR1 MNHEY, CDR2 SVGAGI. Trimming left V 2 bases short and J 2 bases short, with 11 bases between. This CDR3 is built from 15 residues.

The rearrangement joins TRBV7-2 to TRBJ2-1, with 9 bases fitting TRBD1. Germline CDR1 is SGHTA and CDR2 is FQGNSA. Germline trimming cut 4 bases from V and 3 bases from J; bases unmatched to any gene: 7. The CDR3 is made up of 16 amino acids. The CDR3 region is CASSYPGQGLYNEQFF. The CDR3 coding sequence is TGTGCCAGCAGCTACCCGGGACAGGGCCTCTACAATGAGCAGTTCTTC.

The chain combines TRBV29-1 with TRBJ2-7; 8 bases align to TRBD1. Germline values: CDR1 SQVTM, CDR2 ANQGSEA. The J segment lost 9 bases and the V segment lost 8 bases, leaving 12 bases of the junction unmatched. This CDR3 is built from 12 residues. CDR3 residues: CSYSGQEVGQYF. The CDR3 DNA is TGCAGCTACTCGGGACAGGAGGTTGGGCAGTACTTC.

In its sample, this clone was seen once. The CDR3 bases are TGTGCCAGCAACGCCGGGACAGGGAATGAAAAACTGTTTTTT. Encoded protein: CASNAGTGNEKLFF. The gene calls are TRBV2 and TRBJ1-4, with 9 bases that match TRBD1. This CDR3 has 14 amino acids. V lost 7 bases and J lost 5; bases outside the gene matches: 5. The V gene's germline CDR1 is SNHLY and CDR2 FYNNEI.

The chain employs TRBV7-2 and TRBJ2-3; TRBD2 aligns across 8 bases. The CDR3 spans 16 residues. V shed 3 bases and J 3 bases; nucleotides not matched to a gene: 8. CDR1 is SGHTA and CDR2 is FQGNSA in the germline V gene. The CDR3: CASSLFSGGGTDTQYF. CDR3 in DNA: TGTGCCAGCAGCTTGTTCAGCGGGGGAGGGACAGATACGCAGTATTTT.

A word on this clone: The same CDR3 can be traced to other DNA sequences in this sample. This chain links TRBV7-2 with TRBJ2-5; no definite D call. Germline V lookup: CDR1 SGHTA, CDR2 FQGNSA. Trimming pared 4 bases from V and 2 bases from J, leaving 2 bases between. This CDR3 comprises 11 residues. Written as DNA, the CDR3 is TGTGCCAGCAGCTCTCAAGAGACCCAGTACTTC. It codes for CASSSQETQYF.

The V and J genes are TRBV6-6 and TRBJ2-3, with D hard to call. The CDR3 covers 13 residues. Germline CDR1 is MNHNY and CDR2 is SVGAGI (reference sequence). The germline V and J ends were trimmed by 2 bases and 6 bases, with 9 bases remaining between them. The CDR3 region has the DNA TGTGCCAGCAGTTACCCTGAGCCGGATACGCAGTATTTT. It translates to CASSYPEPDTQYF.

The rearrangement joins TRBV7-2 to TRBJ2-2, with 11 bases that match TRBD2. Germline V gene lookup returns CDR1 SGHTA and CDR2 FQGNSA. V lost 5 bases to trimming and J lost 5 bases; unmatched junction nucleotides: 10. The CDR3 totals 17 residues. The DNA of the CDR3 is TGTGCCAGCAGCGGCCGTAGCGGGGGGGCAGGGACCGGGGAGCTGTTTTTT. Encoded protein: CASSGRSGGAGTGELFF.

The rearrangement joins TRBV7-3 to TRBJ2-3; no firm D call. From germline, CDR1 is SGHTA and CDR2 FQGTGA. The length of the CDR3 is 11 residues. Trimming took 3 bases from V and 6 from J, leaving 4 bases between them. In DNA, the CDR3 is TGTGCCAGCAGCTTGGAGGATACGCAGTATTTT. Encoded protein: CASSLEDTQYF.

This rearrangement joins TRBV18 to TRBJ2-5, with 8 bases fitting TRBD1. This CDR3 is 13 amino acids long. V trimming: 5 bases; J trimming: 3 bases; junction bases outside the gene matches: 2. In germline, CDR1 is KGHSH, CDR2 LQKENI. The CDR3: CASSGDRKETQYF. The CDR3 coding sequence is TGTGCCAGCTCAGGGGACAGGAAAGAGACCCAGTACTTC.

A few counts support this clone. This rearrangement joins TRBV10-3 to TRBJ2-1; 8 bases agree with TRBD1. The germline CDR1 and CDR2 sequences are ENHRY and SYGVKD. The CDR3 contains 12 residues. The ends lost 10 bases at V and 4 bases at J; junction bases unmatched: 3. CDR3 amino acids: CATRTGYNEQFF. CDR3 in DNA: TGTGCCACCCGGACAGGGTACAATGAGCAGTTCTTC.

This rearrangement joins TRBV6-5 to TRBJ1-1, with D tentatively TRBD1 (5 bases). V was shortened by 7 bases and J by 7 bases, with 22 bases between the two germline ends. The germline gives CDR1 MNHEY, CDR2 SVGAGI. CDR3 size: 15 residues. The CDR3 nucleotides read TGTGCCAGCACCGGGGGTTCTCCTTACACTCTTGAAGCTTTCTTT. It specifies CASTGGSPYTLEAFF.

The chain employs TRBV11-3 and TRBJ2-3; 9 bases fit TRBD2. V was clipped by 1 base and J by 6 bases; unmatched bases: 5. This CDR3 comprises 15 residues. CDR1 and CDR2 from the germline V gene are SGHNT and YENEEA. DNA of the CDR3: TGTGCCAGCAGCTTAGGGCGGGAGGGGGCCGATACGCAGTATTTT. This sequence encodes CASSLGREGADTQYF.

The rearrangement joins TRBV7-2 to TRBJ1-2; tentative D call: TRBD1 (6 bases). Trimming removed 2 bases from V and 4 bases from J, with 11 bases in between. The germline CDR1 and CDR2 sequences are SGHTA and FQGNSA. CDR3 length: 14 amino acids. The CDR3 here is CASSLRDNLYGYTF. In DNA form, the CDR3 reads TGTGCCAGCAGCTTAAGGGACAATCTCTATGGCTACACCTTC.

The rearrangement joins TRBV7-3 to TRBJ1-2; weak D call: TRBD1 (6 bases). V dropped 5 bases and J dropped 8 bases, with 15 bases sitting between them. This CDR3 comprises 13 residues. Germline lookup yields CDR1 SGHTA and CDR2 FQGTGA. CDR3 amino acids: CASSPDRFGGYTF. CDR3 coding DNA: TGTGCCAGCAGCCCGGACAGATTTGGAGGCTACACCTTC.

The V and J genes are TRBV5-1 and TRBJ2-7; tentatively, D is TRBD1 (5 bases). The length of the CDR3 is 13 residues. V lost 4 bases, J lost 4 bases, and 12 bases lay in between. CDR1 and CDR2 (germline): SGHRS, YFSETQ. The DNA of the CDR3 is TGCGCCAGCAGCCCGCCCGACAGATACGAGCAGTACTTC. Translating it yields CASSPPDRYEQYF.

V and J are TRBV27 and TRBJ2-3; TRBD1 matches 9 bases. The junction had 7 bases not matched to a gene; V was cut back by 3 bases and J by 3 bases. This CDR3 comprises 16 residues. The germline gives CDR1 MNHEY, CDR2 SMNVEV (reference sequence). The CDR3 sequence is CASSFTPTGGTDTQYF. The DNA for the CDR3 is TGTGCCAGCAGTTTTACACCGACAGGGGGGACAGATACGCAGTATTTT.

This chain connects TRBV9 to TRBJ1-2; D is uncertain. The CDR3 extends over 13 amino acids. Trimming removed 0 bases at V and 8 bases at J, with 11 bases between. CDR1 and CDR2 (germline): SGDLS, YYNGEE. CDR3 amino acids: CASSVVSERGYTF. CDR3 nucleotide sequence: TGTGCCAGCAGCGTAGTTTCGGAGAGGGGCTACACCTTC.

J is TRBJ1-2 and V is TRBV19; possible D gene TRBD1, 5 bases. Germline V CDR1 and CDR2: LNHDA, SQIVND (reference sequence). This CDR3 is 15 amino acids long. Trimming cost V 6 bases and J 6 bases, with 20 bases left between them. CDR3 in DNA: TGTGCCAGTAGGGAGTCGGGACTTAGGGTCCATGGCTACACCTTC. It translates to CASRESGLRVHGYTF. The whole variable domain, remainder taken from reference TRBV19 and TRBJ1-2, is DGGITQSPKYLFRKEGQNVTLSCEQNLNHDAMYWYRQDPGQGLRLIYYSQIVNDFQKGDIAEGYSVSREKKESFPLTVTSAQKNPTAFYLCASRESGLRVHGYTFGSGTRLTVV.

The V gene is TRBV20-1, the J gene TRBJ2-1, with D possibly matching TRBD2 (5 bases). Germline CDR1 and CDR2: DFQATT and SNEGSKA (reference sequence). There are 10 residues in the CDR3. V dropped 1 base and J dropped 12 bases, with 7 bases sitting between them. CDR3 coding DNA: TGCAGTGCTAGAGTGGAGGCGCAGTTCTTC. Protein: CSARVEAQFF.

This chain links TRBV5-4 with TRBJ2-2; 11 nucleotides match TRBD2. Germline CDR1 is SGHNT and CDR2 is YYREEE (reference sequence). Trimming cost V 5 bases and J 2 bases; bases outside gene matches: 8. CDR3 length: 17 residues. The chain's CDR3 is CASSSTSGSSNTGELFF. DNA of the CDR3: TGTGCCAGCAGTTCCACTAGCGGGAGTTCCAACACCGGGGAGCTGTTTTTT. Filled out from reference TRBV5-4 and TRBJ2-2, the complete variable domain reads ETGVTQSPTHLIKTRGQQVTLRCSSQSGHNTVSWYQQALGQGPQFIFQYYREEENGRGNFPPRFSGLQFPNYSSELNVNALELDDSALYLCASSSTSGSSNTGELFFGEGSRLTVL.

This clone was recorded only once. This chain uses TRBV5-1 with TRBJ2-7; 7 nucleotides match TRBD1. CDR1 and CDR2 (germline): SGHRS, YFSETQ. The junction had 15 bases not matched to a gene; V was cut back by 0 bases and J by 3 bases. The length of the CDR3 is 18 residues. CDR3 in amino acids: CASSLERQGVARVYEQYF. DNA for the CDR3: TGCGCCAGCAGCTTGGAACGGCAGGGGGTTGCTAGAGTCTACGAGCAGTACTTC. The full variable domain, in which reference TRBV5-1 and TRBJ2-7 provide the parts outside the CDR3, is KAGVTQTPRYLIKTRGQQVTLSCSPISGHRSVSWYQQTPGQGLQFLFEYFSETQRNKGNFPGRFSGRQFSNSRSEMNVSTLELGDSALYLCASSLERQGVARVYEQYFGPGTRLTVT.

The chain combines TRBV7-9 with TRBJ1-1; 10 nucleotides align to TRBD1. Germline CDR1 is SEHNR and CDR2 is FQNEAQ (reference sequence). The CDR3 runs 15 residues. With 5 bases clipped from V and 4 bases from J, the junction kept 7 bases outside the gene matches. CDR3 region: CASSDRGRGITEAFF. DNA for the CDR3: TGTGCCAGCAGCGACAGGGGGCGCGGGATCACTGAAGCTTTCTTT.

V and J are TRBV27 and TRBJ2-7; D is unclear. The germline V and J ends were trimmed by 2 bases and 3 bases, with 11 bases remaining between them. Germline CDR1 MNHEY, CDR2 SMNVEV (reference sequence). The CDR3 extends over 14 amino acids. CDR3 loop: CASSLRQADYEQYF. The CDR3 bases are TGTGCCAGCAGTTTAAGGCAGGCTGACTACGAGCAGTACTTC.